The clone carrying this T cell receptor beta chain appeared once. Its antigen is unknown. PCR was performed a second time for about 7 to 11 cycles using a sample-barcoded 5' primer and a J-beta primer mix. Using its own MiXCR run on the 5' RACE reads, TCRdb lists one record per CDR3 protein. The data hold about 760,000 distinct CDR3 sequences, with 20% to 30% observed a single time. The V gene end was trimmed by 5 bases and the J gene end by 4 bases; junction bases not matched to a gene: 6. The CDR3 contains 14 residues. The V gene's germline CDR1 is SEHNR and CDR2 FQNEAQ (reference sequence). The data originate from a study of blood T cells in healthy people across ages. Study-wide points: Long-lived donors had more naive CD4+ cells and higher diversity than aged donors. Observed TCR beta diversity per million T cells went down as age went up. This fall followed a roughly linear course with age.

Another study also made use of these data, one on T cells of mothers and their children. From that study: TCR recombination output is shaped by thymic selection similarly in related and unrelated pairs.

The gene calls are TRBV7-9 and TRBJ2-3; TRBD1 agrees at 7 bases. The specimen was blood. The sequence derives from a boy younger than 18 in good health. This chain's CDR3 is CASSNRGGPDTQYF. The CDR3 DNA reads as TGTGCCAGCAGCAACAGGGGTGGGCCAGATACGCAGTATTTT.